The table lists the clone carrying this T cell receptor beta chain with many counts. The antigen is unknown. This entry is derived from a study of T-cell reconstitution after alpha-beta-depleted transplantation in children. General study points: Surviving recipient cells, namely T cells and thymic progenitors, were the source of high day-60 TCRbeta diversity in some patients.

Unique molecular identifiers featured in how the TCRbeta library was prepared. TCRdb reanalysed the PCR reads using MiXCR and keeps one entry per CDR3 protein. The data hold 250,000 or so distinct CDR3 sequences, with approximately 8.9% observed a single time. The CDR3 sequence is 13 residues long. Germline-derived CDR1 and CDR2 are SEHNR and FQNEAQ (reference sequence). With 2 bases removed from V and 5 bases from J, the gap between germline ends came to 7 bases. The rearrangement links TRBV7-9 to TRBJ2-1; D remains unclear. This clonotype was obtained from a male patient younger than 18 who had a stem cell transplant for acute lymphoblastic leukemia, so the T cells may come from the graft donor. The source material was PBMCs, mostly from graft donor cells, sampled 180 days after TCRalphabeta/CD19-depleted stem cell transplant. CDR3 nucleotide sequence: TGTGCCAGCAGCTTAAACTGGGACAATGAGCAGTTCTTC. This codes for CASSLNWDNEQFF.